A selection of T cell receptor beta chains follows, all from one sample in a study of shared clonotypes between healthy human individuals. Clones were read by immunoSEQ multiplex PCR, and TCRdb kept only the in-frame ones, dropping some. Of a few million clones in the sample, approximately 95% were seen once. The sequencing sample was made of naive CD4+ T cells from PBMCs. These receptors were obtained from a man between 18 and 29 years old in good health. Some clones in this sample may be carry-over from other donors' samples. Both conserved end residues are part of each CDR3. D genes are given only for firm matches. Clone sizes are given selectively: once, few, many, or a class where the clone is expanded.

CDR3 DNA	CDR3 protein	clone size	D gene	V gene	J gene
TGTGCCAGTAGAGCACAGGGGTCGACTAATGAAAAACTGTTTTTT	CASRAQGSTNEKLFF	.	TRBD1	TRBV19	TRBJ1-4
TGTGCCAGCAGTGACTCATGGGGCTCTGGGGCCAACGTCCTGACTTTC	CASSDSWGSGANVLTF	once	.	TRBV6-4	TRBJ2-6
TGTGCCAGCAGCTCCGGGACTAGCGGGGCCATCAATGAGCAGTTCTTC	CASSSGTSGAINEQFF	.	TRBD2	TRBV5-4	TRBJ2-1
TGTGCCAGCAGTTTCTTCGCGGCTAGCGGGAGTGGAGAGACCCAGTACTTC	CASSFFAASGSGETQYF	.	TRBD2	TRBV28	TRBJ2-5
TGTGCCAGTAGCCGAGGACAGGGGATACTAAACACTGAAGCTTTCTTT	CASSRGQGILNTEAFF	.	TRBD1	TRBV19	TRBJ1-1
TGTGCCTGGAGTGTACACTCAACGAACACTGAAGCTTTCTTT	CAWSVHSTNTEAFF	.	.	TRBV30	TRBJ1-1
TGTGCCTGGAGCTTTGACCCCACGGCCTCTGGAAACACCATATATTTT	CAWSFDPTASGNTIYF	.	.	TRBV30	TRBJ1-3
TGCGCCAGCAGATCCGGGACAGGGGTTTCCTACGAGCAGTACTTC	CASRSGTGVSYEQYF	.	TRBD1	TRBV5-1	TRBJ2-7
TGTGCCAGCAGTGCCCGGGACAGGGGGCCGGGTGAGCAGTACTTC	CASSARDRGPGEQYF	once	TRBD1	TRBV2	TRBJ2-7
TGTGCCAGTAGTATAGCGGCGCTAGCAACCAATGAGCAGTTCTTC	CASSIAALATNEQFF	.	.	TRBV19	TRBJ2-1
TGTGCCAGCGGGAATAGAGCGGGAGCACTCAATGAGCAGTTCTTC	CASGNRAGALNEQFF	.	TRBD2	TRBV5-6	TRBJ2-1
TGTGCCAGTAGTAAACAGGGGGCATTGGAGGAGCAGTACTTC	CASSKQGALEEQYF	.	TRBD1	TRBV19	TRBJ2-7
TGTGCCAGCAGTCTCGGCCCTGCTGTCACCGGGGAGCTGTTTTTT	CASSLGPAVTGELFF	.	.	TRBV7-6	TRBJ2-2
TGTGCCAGCAGTGAATCGTATTGGGATGCTTCCTACGAGCAGTACTTC	CASSESYWDASYEQYF	.	.	TRBV2	TRBJ2-7
TGTGCCTGGAAGTATGCATCTGGGGCCAACGTCCTGACTTTC	CAWKYASGANVLTF	.	.	TRBV30	TRBJ2-6
TGTGCCAGCAGCTCGACTTACAATGAGCAGTTCTTC	CASSSTYNEQFF	once	.	TRBV5-4	TRBJ2-1
TGTGCCAGCAGCCACCGGGGCATATACACTGTTGAAGCTTTCTTT	CASSHRGIYTVEAFF	.	.	TRBV14	TRBJ1-1
TGTGCCAGCAGCCAAAAGCTGTCTCAGCCCCAGCATTTT	CASSQKLSQPQHF	.	.	TRBV4-2	TRBJ1-5
TGTGCCAGCAGCCAAGTTCTAGCGGCCAACAATGAGCAGTTCTTC	CASSQVLAANNEQFF	.	TRBD2	TRBV14	TRBJ2-1
TGTGCCAGCAGCGCCCAGGGGGCGAACACTGAAGCTTTCTTT	CASSAQGANTEAFF	.	TRBD1	TRBV9	TRBJ1-1
TGTGCCAGCAGCCCGCTACCTGAAGGACTCACAGATACGCAGTATTTT	CASSPLPEGLTDTQYF	.	.	TRBV5-4	TRBJ2-3
TGTGCCAGCAGCCCCCACGCCACAGGGCTCAATCAGCCCCAGCATTTT	CASSPHATGLNQPQHF	.	.	TRBV7-2	TRBJ1-5
TGCAGCGTTGTAGGGGGAAGGTACGAGACCCAGTACTTC	CSVVGGRYETQYF	.	.	TRBV29-1	TRBJ2-5
TGTGCCAGCAGTGTATTACAAAGGGGGCGCATGGACAATGAGCAGTTCTTC	CASSVLQRGRMDNEQFF	.	TRBD1	TRBV6-1	TRBJ2-1
TGTGCCAGCAGTTTACGGACAGGGGGAGATGGCTACACCTTC	CASSLRTGGDGYTF	.	TRBD1	TRBV27	TRBJ1-2
TGTGCCAGCAGCTGGGGGACAGATTTGAACACTGAAGCTTTCTTT	CASSWGTDLNTEAFF	.	TRBD1	TRBV5-5	TRBJ1-1
TGTGCCAGCAGCCGGAACCCCGGGTACCAAGAGACCCAGTACTTC	CASSRNPGYQETQYF	.	.	TRBV4-2	TRBJ2-5
TGTGCCAGCAGCTTATGGTCCACCGGGGAGCTGTTTTTT	CASSLWSTGELFF	once	.	TRBV7-2	TRBJ2-2
TGTGCCAGCAGCCAGGGGTTGGACGAGCAGTACTTC	CASSQGLDEQYF	.	.	TRBV11-3	TRBJ2-7
TGTGCCAGCAGCCGTGGGACAGGGGACACCGGGGAGCTGTTTTTT	CASSRGTGDTGELFF	.	TRBD1	TRBV7-9	TRBJ2-2
TGTGCCAGCAGTGCCAAAGGGTTTAGCAATCAGCCCCAGCATTTT	CASSAKGFSNQPQHF	.	.	TRBV25-1	TRBJ1-5
TGTGCCAGCAGTTACTCCCCCCCGGACAGGGCGTTCTTC	CASSYSPPDRAFF	.	TRBD1	TRBV6-5	TRBJ2-1
TGTGCCAGCAGCCCTAACGCCGCGCTCTCGGGGGAGACCCAGTACTTC	CASSPNAALSGETQYF	.	.	TRBV5-4	TRBJ2-5
TGTGCCAGCAGCGTAGGGACAGGGCCCTATGGCTACACCTTC	CASSVGTGPYGYTF	.	TRBD1	TRBV9	TRBJ1-2
TGTGCCAGCAGCCCAGGGACTGAGCAGTTCTTC	CASSPGTEQFF	.	.	TRBV11-2	TRBJ2-1
TGCAGCGGCCAGGAGCACTCTGGAAACACCATATATTTT	CSGQEHSGNTIYF	.	.	TRBV29-1	TRBJ1-3
TGCGCCAGCAGCCAAGTTTCCGCGGGACTAGGGTACGAGCAGTACTTC	CASSQVSAGLGYEQYF	.	TRBD2	TRBV4-1	TRBJ2-7
TGCGCCAGCAGCCAAGTCGCGACAGTTAATGAAAAACTGTTTTTT	CASSQVATVNEKLFF	.	.	TRBV4-1	TRBJ1-4
TGTGCCAGCAGCCCGCGGACTAGCACAGATACGCAGTATTTT	CASSPRTSTDTQYF	.	.	TRBV5-4	TRBJ2-3
TGTGCCAGCAGCAGCCTCGTTGGCACCGGGGAGCTGTTTTTT	CASSSLVGTGELFF	.	.	TRBV11-2	TRBJ2-2
TGTGCCAGCAGTTTCCCACGGGAAGGTAGCGAGCCCCAGCATTTT	CASSFPREGSEPQHF	.	.	TRBV28	TRBJ1-5
TGTGCCAGCAGCTCAATCAGGGACTCTGGAAACACCATATATTTT	CASSSIRDSGNTIYF	.	.	TRBV11-2	TRBJ1-3
TGTGCCAGCAGTGAAACGTCAGGGAGGGCCAACGTCCTGACTTTC	CASSETSGRANVLTF	.	.	TRBV6-1	TRBJ2-6
TGTGCCAGCAGCACACCGGGACAGAGGAACACTGAAGCTTTCTTT	CASSTPGQRNTEAFF	.	TRBD1	TRBV7-3	TRBJ1-1
TGCGCCAGCAGCCCGGGACTAGCTCCTTCGAATGAGCAGTTCTTC	CASSPGLAPSNEQFF	.	TRBD2	TRBV5-1	TRBJ2-1
TGTGCCAGCAGCTTTTCGGGGACAGGGGAAGAGACCCAGTACTTC	CASSFSGTGEETQYF	once	TRBD1	TRBV13	TRBJ2-5
TGCGCCAGCAGCTCCCCCAGCTCTGGGGCCAACGTCCTGACTTTC	CASSSPSSGANVLTF	.	.	TRBV5-1	TRBJ2-6
TGTGCCAGCTCTCCGGACAGTAACTATGGCTACACCTTC	CASSPDSNYGYTF	.	.	TRBV18	TRBJ1-2
TGTGCCAGCAGCCTTACAGGGGGCTCCTACAATGAGCAGTTCTTC	CASSLTGGSYNEQFF	.	TRBD1	TRBV9	TRBJ2-1
TGTGCCAGCAGCTTGGGACACCCCAGGGAGACCCAGTACTTC	CASSLGHPRETQYF	.	.	TRBV5-4	TRBJ2-5
TGTGCCAGCAGCTCACAAATCCAGGGGCCCTACGAGCAGTACTTC	CASSSQIQGPYEQYF	.	.	TRBV7-9	TRBJ2-7
TGTGCCAGCAGGCCGGGGGGACTAGCGGGATTCAATGAGCAGTTCTTC	CASRPGGLAGFNEQFF	.	TRBD2	TRBV4-2	TRBJ2-1